This T cell receptor (beta chain) is drawn from a study of type 1 and type 2 diabetes patients. Study-level information: Magnetic bead positive selection isolated CD4+ or CD8+ T cells from PBMCs.

The germline CDR1 and CDR2 sequences are LGHNA and YSLEER. Trimming stripped 4 bases from V and 7 bases from J, with 19 bases between. The CDR3 consists of 15 residues. Around 9.5 milliliters of peripheral blood were drawn from each donor. PCR was run on genomic DNA. A primer set of 30 forward and 13 reverse primers amplified the CDR3. TCRdb reanalysed the multiplex PCR reads using MiXCR and keeps one entry per CDR3 protein. The data hold 270,000 or so distinct CDR3 sequences, with around 47% observed a single time. Sequencing was performed on peripheral blood mononuclear cells (PBMCs). The chain uses TRBV4-3 and TRBJ1-1; D gene unclear. The source of this sequence is a man aged 18 to 29 with type 2 diabetes. The CDR3 spells CASSPGTWDGVEAFF. The DNA of the CDR3 is TGCGCCAGCAGCCCGGGAACCTGGGATGGTGTTGAAGCTTTCTTT.